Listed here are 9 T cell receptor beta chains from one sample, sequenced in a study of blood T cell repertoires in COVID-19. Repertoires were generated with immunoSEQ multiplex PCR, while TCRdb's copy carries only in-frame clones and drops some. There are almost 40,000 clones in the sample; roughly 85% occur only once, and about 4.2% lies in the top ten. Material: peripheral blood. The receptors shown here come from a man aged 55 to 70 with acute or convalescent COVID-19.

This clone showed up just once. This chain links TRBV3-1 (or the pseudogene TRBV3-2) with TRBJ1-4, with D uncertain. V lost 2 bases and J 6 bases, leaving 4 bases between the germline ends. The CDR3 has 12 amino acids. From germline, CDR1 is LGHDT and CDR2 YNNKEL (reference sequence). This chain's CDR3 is CASSQLDEKLFF. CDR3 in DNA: TGTGCCAGCAGCCAACTCGATGAAAAACTGTTTTTT.

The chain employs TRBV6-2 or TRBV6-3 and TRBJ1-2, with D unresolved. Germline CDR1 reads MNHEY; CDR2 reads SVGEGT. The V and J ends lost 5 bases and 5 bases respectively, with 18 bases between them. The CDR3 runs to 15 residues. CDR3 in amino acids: CASSRRQESPYGYTF. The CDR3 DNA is TGTGCCAGCAGTAGAAGACAAGAGTCGCCGTATGGCTACACCTTC.

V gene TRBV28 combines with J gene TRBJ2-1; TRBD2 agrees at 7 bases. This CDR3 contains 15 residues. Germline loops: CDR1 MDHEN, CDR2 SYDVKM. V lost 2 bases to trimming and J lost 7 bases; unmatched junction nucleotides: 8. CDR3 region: CASSLMRESWNEQFF. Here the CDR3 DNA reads TGTGCCAGCAGTTTAATGCGGGAGAGTTGGAATGAGCAGTTCTTC.

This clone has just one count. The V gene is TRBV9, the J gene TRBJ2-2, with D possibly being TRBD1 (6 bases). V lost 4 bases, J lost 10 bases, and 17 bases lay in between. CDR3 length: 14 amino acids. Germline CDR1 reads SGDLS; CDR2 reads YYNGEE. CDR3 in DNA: TGTGCCAGCAGCCCCCGACAGGCGCAGGTGGAGCTGTTTTTT. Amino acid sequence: CASSPRQAQVELFF.

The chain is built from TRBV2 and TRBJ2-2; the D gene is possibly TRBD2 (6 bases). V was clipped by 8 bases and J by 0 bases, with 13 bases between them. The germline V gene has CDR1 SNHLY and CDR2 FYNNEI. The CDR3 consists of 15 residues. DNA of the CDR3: TGTGCCAGCGGCGCGGGACCCACGAACACCGGGGAGCTGTTTTTT. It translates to CASGAGPTNTGELFF. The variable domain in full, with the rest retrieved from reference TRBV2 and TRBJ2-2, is EPEVTQTPSHQVTQMGQEVILRCVPISNHLYFYWYRQILGQKVEFLVSFYNNEISEKSEIFDDQFSVERPDGSNFTLKIRSTKLEDSAMYFCASGAGPTNTGELFFGEGSRLTVL.

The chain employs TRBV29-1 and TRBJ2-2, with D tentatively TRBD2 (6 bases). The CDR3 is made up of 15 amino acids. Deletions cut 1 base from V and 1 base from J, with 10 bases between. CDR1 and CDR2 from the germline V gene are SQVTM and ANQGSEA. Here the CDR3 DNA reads TGCAGCGTTGAAGGCCAGGGAGGGAACACCGGGGAGCTGTTTTTT. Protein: CSVEGQGGNTGELFF.

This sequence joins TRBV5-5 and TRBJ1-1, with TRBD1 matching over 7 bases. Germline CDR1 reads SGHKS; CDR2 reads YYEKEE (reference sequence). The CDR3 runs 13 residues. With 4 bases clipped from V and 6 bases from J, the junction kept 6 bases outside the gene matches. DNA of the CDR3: TGTGCCAGCAGCGGGGGGACAGAGGCTGAAGCTTTCTTT. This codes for CASSGGTEAEAFF.

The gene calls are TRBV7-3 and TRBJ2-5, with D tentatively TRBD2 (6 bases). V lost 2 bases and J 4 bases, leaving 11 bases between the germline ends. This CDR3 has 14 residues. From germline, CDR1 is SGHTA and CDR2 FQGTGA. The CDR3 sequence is CASSLGGIGETQYF. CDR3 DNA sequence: TGTGCCAGCAGCTTAGGAGGGATCGGAGAGACCCAGTACTTC.

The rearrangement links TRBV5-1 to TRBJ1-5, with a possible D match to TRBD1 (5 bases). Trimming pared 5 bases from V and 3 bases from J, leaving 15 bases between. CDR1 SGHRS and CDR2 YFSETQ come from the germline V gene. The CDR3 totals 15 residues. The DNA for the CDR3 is TGCGCCAGCAGATCCGTACCAGGGCTCAATCAGCCCCAGCATTTT. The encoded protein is CASRSVPGLNQPQHF. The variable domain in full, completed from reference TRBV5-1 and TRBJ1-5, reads KAGVTQTPRYLIKTRGQQVTLSCSPISGHRSVSWYQQTPGQGLQFLFEYFSETQRNKGNFPGRFSGRQFSNSRSEMNVSTLELGDSALYLCASRSVPGLNQPQHFGDGTRLSIL.